Sequencing of this T cell receptor (beta chain) was carried out in a study of shared clonotypes between healthy human individuals. All donors qualified as healthy HIV-negative adults and had experienced no recent acute infections or vaccinations. Germline assignment: CDR1 SGHTS and CDR2 YDEGEE. This CDR3 contains 15 residues. Trimming removed 5 bases from V and 8 bases from J, with 20 bases in between. Clones were read by immunoSEQ multiplex PCR, and TCRdb kept only the in-frame ones, dropping some. Of fewer than 3 million clones in the sample, less than 95% were seen once. The receptor was derived from a man aged 18 to 29 in good health. Some clones in this sample may be carry-over from other donors' samples. The rearrangement links TRBV5-8 to TRBJ2-4, with D perhaps matching TRBD1 (6 bases). Material: naive CD4+ T cells from PBMCs. Subset here: CD45RA+ positively selected. CDR3 sequence reads: CASSPTGQQAYIQYF. CDR3 DNA sequence: TGTGCCAGCAGTCCAACGGGACAACAGGCCTACATTCAGTACTTC.